This TCR beta chain appears in the sequencing data of a study of T cell responses to AZD1222 COVID-19 vaccine. Study-wide findings and caveats: Spike-wide coverage was observed for vaccine-associated CD4 TCRs, with dominant responses at 160-218 and 743-854. Females made up more of the donors, who were largely white British, and clonal diversity may have come out too low. Nearly half of the spike-specific TCRs reportedly recognize variant regions that carry no mutations.

This clone was picked up a small number of times. Antigen: not known. The table came from immunoSEQ multiplex PCR; TCRdb's copy has only in-frame clones and leaves some out. The sample lists 150,000 to 160,000 clones; 80% to 90% were seen once. CDR1 is LNHDA, CDR2 SQIVND, per germline (reference sequence). This CDR3 region has 13 residues. After removal of 6 bases from V and 7 bases from J, the junction contained 6 bases not matched to a gene. The chain joins TRBV19 to TRBJ2-1; TRBD2 matches 7 bases. The sequencing here drew on peripheral blood, taken on day 0 of MenACWY control vaccination. The receptor was isolated from an adult in good health. The CDR3 nucleotides are TGTGCCAGTAGGACGGGAGGCGGTAATGAGCAGTTCTTC. This translates into CASRTGGGNEQFF.